This T cell receptor (beta chain) appears in the sequencing data of a study of T cells in Graves' hyperthyroidism and ophthalmopathy. General study findings and limits: Blood shared most expanded thyroid clonotypes above 0.001.

V lost 8 bases to trimming and J lost 0 bases, with 14 bases between them. The CDR3 is 15 amino acids. Turning to this clonotype: Its antigen is unidentified. Given a much more abundant clone one base away, this may be a read error.

The investigators amplified TCR beta CDR3 regions from RNA transcripts. The HTBI set primed first-round TCR CDR3 RT-PCR. Via MiXCR, TCRdb re-called the multiplex PCR reads, giving one row per CDR3 protein. The table includes over 350,000 distinct CDR3 sequences, approximately 18% detected once. Patients with ophthalmopathy all had a Clinical Activity Score of at least 3, a NOSPECS grade of at least 4 and duration under 3 months. This sequence joins TRBV12-3 or TRBV12-4 and TRBJ1-5; maybe TRBD1 (6 bases). Source material: blood. The origin of this receptor is a man younger than 30 with Graves' ophthalmopathy. Written as DNA, the CDR3 is TGTGCCAGCGCCCGGCAGGACAGTAGCAATCAGCCCCAGCATTTT. Its translation: CASARQDSSNQPQHF.